Each of the 23 T cell receptor beta chains below was sequenced from the same sample in a study of T cells in Graves' hyperthyroidism and ophthalmopathy (dated by TCRdb to the late 2010s). Library creation used multiplex PCR. The sequencer was an Illumina HiSeq 2000. The TCR beta CDR3 regions were amplified from the RNA transcripts. The first round of RT-PCR for the TCR CDR3 was performed with the HTBI primer set and the Qiagen OneStep RT-PCR kit. The public reads were quality trimmed at Q25 with fastp and then assembled into clones with MiXCR by TCRdb, keeping productive beta chains. For every CDR3 protein sequence, its rows merge into one entry that carries the most common genes and DNA. This sample lists 490,000 or so distinct CDR3 sequences; 22% were detected once. 45% to 50% of the sample belongs to the ten largest clones. Specimen: blood. Every receptor here comes from a woman aged 70-85 years with Graves' ophthalmopathy.

This clonotype has only a few counts. The chain employs TRBV19 and TRBJ2-1; 8 bases align to TRBD2. The germline CDR1 and CDR2 sequences are LNHDA and SQIVND (reference sequence). J was trimmed by 10 bases and V by 3 bases; bases with no gene match: 8. This CDR3 comprises 14 residues. CDR3 sequence reads: CASSIGLAFAEQFF. In DNA form, the CDR3 reads TGTGCCAGTAGTATCGGACTAGCCTTCGCCGAGCAGTTCTTC. Full variable domain (missing parts from reference TRBV19 and TRBJ2-1): DGGITQSPKYLFRKEGQNVTLSCEQNLNHDAMYWYRQDPGQGLRLIYYSQIVNDFQKGDIAEGYSVSREKKESFPLTVTSAQKNPTAFYLCASSIGLAFAEQFFGPGTRLTVL.

This clonotype was counted only a few times. J is TRBJ2-7 and V is TRBV20-1; D tentatively fits TRBD1 or TRBD2 (5 bases each). The V gene lost 0 bases and the J gene lost 3 bases, with 18 bases spanning the gap. Germline CDR1 reads DFQATT; CDR2 reads SNEGSKA (reference sequence). The CDR3 totals 16 residues. CDR3 sequence: CSARDWGTGTDYEQYF. The CDR3 DNA sequence: TGCAGTGCTAGAGATTGGGGTACCGGGACGGACTACGAGCAGTACTTC.

The CDR3 nucleotides are TGTGCCTGGAGTAAGACTAGCGCCCCGAGTACGCAGTATTTT. It translates to CAWSKTSAPSTQYF. The rearrangement links TRBV30 to TRBJ2-3; 8 bases agree with TRBD2. Germline V gene lookup returns CDR1 GTSNPN and CDR2 SVGIG (reference sequence). This CDR3 comprises 14 residues. V trimming: 2 bases; J trimming: 8 bases; junction bases outside the gene matches: 9.

This clonotype was observed many times. CDR3 nucleotides: TGTGCCAGCAGGCAAACAGGAGCTAACTATGGCTACACCTTC. Translated: CASRQTGANYGYTF. The chain has TRBV6-1 and TRBJ1-2, with a weak D call TRBD1 (5 bases). V gave up 6 bases and J gave up 0 bases, with 11 bases separating them. The CDR3 extends over 14 amino acids. Per the germline V gene, CDR1 is MNHNS and CDR2 is SASEGT.

This chain connects TRBV5-1 to TRBJ2-6, with D possibly being TRBD2 (6 bases). Trimming removed 4 bases at V and 1 base at J, with 9 bases between. The CDR3 is made up of 15 amino acids. Germline CDR1 and CDR2: SGHRS and YFSETQ. CDR3 DNA sequence: TGCGCCAGCAGCGGAGGGTGGTCTGGGGCCAACGTCCTGACTTTC. Amino acid sequence: CASSGGWSGANVLTF. Full variable domain (rest looked up from reference TRBV5-1 and TRBJ2-6): KAGVTQTPRYLIKTRGQQVTLSCSPISGHRSVSWYQQTPGQGLQFLFEYFSETQRNKGNFPGRFSGRQFSNSRSEMNVSTLELGDSALYLCASSGGWSGANVLTFGAGSRLTVL.

The chain has TRBV18 and TRBJ1-1; tentative D call: TRBD1 (6 bases). Germline V gene data show CDR1 as KGHSH and CDR2 as LQKENI. Trimming took 4 bases from V and 7 from J, leaving 10 bases between them. The CDR3 length is 12 residues. CDR3 residues: CASSRTDLEAFF. In DNA form, the CDR3 reads TGTGCCAGCTCACGGACAGATCTTGAAGCTTTCTTT.

This clonotype came up many times. The chain is built from TRBV2 and TRBJ2-5; D gene ambiguous. The CDR3 contains 13 residues. Trimming cost V 10 bases and J 1 base, with 13 bases left between them. Germline CDR1 SNHLY, CDR2 FYNNEI. For the CDR3, the DNA is TGTGCCACAGGAACTCGGACCCAAGAGACCCAGTACTTC. Amino acid sequence: CATGTRTQETQYF.

This clonotype was counted many times. V and J are TRBV12-3 or TRBV12-4 and TRBJ1-3; D is unclear. V was trimmed by 0 bases and J by 0 bases, leaving 6 bases between them. This CDR3 is built from 15 residues. Written as DNA, the CDR3 is TGTGCCAGCAGTTTAGCCCCAAGCTCTGGAAACACCATATATTTT. Its protein product is CASSLAPSSGNTIYF.

This clonotype turned up a few times. The chain joins TRBV2 to TRBJ2-5, with 8 bases identical to TRBD2. V lost 5 bases, J lost 5 bases, and 13 bases stayed unmatched. The CDR3 has 16 amino acids. The germline V gene encodes CDR1 SNHLY and CDR2 FYNNEI. Written as DNA, the CDR3 is TGTGCCAGCAGTAGCGGAAGAGCGGGAGCTATGGAGACCCAGTACTTC. Translating gives CASSSGRAGAMETQYF.

V usage is TRBV6-1 and J usage is TRBJ2-2; TRBD2 matches at 7 bases. Trimming cost V 5 bases and J 5 bases; bases outside gene matches: 5. Germline CDR1 reads MNHNS; CDR2 reads SASEGT. There are 14 residues in the CDR3. In nucleotides, the CDR3 is TGTGCCAGCAGTAGCGGGATAGTAACCGGGGAGCTGTTTTTT. It specifies CASSSGIVTGELFF.

This clonotype was detected ten times or more. This chain uses TRBV3-1 with TRBJ2-1, with 9 bases identical to TRBD2. Unmatched junction bases numbered 4, after V lost 3 bases and J lost 4 bases. The length of the CDR3 is 15 residues. Germline loops: CDR1 LGHDT, CDR2 YNNKEL (reference sequence). Here the CDR3 DNA reads TGTGCCAGCAGCCAGCGGGAGGGTGGATACAATGAGCAGTTCTTC. This translates into CASSQREGGYNEQFF.

This clonotype showed up many times. The chain combines TRBV6-2 or TRBV6-3 with TRBJ2-7; D is uncertain. Trimming took off 1 base at V and 2 bases at J, with 6 bases between the two ends. CDR3 length: 13 residues. Germline V lookup: CDR1 MNHEY, CDR2 SVGEGT. The CDR3 sequence: CASSYLLAYEQYF. The CDR3 DNA is TGTGCCAGCAGTTACTTATTAGCCTACGAGCAGTACTTC.

Ten or more counts support this clonotype. The gene calls are TRBV29-1 and TRBJ1-2, with 7 nucleotides matching TRBD1. Trimming removed 3 bases from V and 4 bases from J; junction bases left unmatched: 5. There are 13 residues in the CDR3. Germline lookup yields CDR1 SQVTM and CDR2 ANQGSEA. The chain's CDR3 is CSVDGTAGYGYTF. In nucleotides, the CDR3 is TGCAGCGTTGATGGGACAGCCGGCTATGGCTACACCTTC.

This sequence joins TRBV10-1 and TRBJ2-1; 7 nucleotides align to TRBD2. CDR1 is WNHNN and CDR2 is SYGVQD in the germline V gene (reference sequence). V dropped 3 bases and J dropped 7; count of bases not matched to a gene: 12. The CDR3 spans 16 residues. In DNA form, the CDR3 reads TGCGCCAGCAGTGATGGGGGGGAGAGAGGTATTAATGAGCAGTTCTTC. It translates to CASSDGGERGINEQFF.

This chain connects TRBV20-1 to TRBJ2-1; D is possibly TRBD2 (6 bases). Trimming left V 0 bases short and J 4 bases short, with 13 bases between. Germline V CDR1 and CDR2: DFQATT, SNEGSKA (reference sequence). CDR3 length equals 15 residues. The CDR3: CSARDLGGYYNEQFF. In DNA form, the CDR3 reads TGCAGTGCTAGAGATCTGGGGGGTTATTACAATGAGCAGTTCTTC.

This clonotype has at least ten counts. This sequence joins TRBV6-1 and TRBJ2-7; no firm D call. The CDR3 runs 13 residues. The germline V gene has CDR1 MNHNS and CDR2 SASEGT. Trimming stripped 9 bases from V and 0 bases from J, with 12 bases between. DNA of the CDR3: TGTGCCAGTCTTAAAGATAGCTCCTACGAGCAGTACTTC. Protein sequence: CASLKDSSYEQYF.

This clonotype occurred many times. In DNA form, the CDR3 reads TGTGCCAGCAGTCAAGGAGGACTAGCACTGCTCTCCTACGAGCAGTACTTC. Translating it yields CASSQGGLALLSYEQYF. V is TRBV28 and J is TRBJ2-7; TRBD2 matches at 8 bases. The J segment lost 0 bases and the V segment lost 5 bases, leaving 12 bases of the junction unmatched. This CDR3 region has 17 residues. Germline V gene lookup returns CDR1 MDHEN and CDR2 SYDVKM. Variable domain in full (rest from reference TRBV28 and TRBJ2-7): DVKVTQSSRYLVKRTGEKVFLECVQDMDHENMFWYRQDPGLGLRLIYFSYDVKMKEKGDIPEGYSVSREKKERFSLILESASTNQTSMYLCASSQGGLALLSYEQYFGPGTRLTVT.

In its sample, this clonotype was seen many times. J is TRBJ2-2 and V is TRBV7-9; D unclear. Germline values: CDR1 SEHNR, CDR2 FQNEAQ (reference sequence). This CDR3 contains 14 residues. V gave up 5 bases and J gave up 2 bases, with 9 bases separating them. The CDR3 coding sequence is TGTGCCAGCAGCCACCGGGCCAACACCGGGGAGCTGTTTTTT. Translation: CASSHRANTGELFF.

This clonotype has just a few counts. The chain links TRBV10-1 to TRBJ2-3, with a possible D match to TRBD1 (5 bases). Germline lookup yields CDR1 WNHNN and CDR2 SYGVQD (reference sequence). Deletions cut 4 bases from V and 4 bases from J, with 9 bases between. The CDR3 runs to 13 residues. The CDR3 DNA is TGCGCCAGCAGTGCAGGGATCGCAGATACGCAGTATTTT. Protein: CASSAGIADTQYF.

In this sample, this clonotype turned up a few times. V gene TRBV6-1 combines with J gene TRBJ2-3; no clear D gene. CDR1 is MNHNS and CDR2 is SASEGT in the germline V gene. This CDR3 has 15 residues. The V end was cut by 3 bases, the J end by 2 bases, with 12 bases between. The CDR3 loop is CASSDLALNTDTQYF. CDR3 nucleotides: TGTGCCAGCAGTGACCTGGCTCTAAACACAGATACGCAGTATTTT.

This clonotype was observed a handful of times. The genes are TRBV6-1 and TRBJ1-1; 7 positions match TRBD1. The germline CDR1 and CDR2 sequences are MNHNS and SASEGT. V shed 6 bases and J 6 bases; nucleotides not matched to a gene: 7. The CDR3 consists of 13 residues. The CDR3 reads CASRLLRGPEAFF. The CDR3 coding sequence is TGTGCCAGCAGGTTGCTAAGGGGGCCTGAAGCTTTCTTT.

This clonotype was counted only a few times. An end of the junction does not agree with germline; a read error may underlie this. The chain carries TRBV20-1 and TRBJ1-5; TRBD1 matches at 11 bases. The length of the CDR3 is 18 residues. The germline V gene encodes CDR1 DFQATT and CDR2 SNEGSKA (reference sequence). CDR3 in amino acids: CSARDFRDRGKGNQPQHF. CDR3 DNA sequence: TGCAGTGCTCGAGATTTCCGGGACAGGGGGAAGGGGAATCAGCCCCAGCATTTT.

At least ten counts were recorded for this clonotype. J is TRBJ2-1 and V is TRBV12-3 or TRBV12-4, with D tentatively TRBD1 (6 bases). This CDR3 has 16 amino acids. V gave up 5 bases and J gave up 3 bases, with 17 bases separating them. The CDR3 protein is CASSLPGRGNYNEQFF. For the CDR3, the DNA is TGTGCCAGCAGTCTCCCGGGTAGGGGGAACTACAATGAGCAGTTCTTC.